This passage covers 10 T cell receptor beta chains from one sample sequenced in a study of T cell repertoires in cytomegalovirus infection. TCRdb re-derived calls from the reads in MiXCR, one entry per CDR3 protein. The data contain approximately 250,000 distinct CDR3 sequences, approximately 6.7% of them singletons. The sample was PBMCs. The source is a human donor in good health (CMV status not recorded). Some clones in this sample may be carry-over from other donors' samples.

Many counts were recorded for this clonotype. The chain employs TRBV29-1 and TRBJ2-3; D is ambiguous. This CDR3 region has 11 residues. V was shortened by 6 bases and J by 2 bases, with 6 bases between the two germline ends. Germline V gives CDR1 SQVTM, CDR2 ANQGSEA. CDR3 in amino acids: CSVRVTDTQYF. CDR3 sequence (DNA): TGCAGCGTGCGAGTCACAGATACGCAGTATTTT.

At least ten counts were recorded for this clonotype. The V and J genes are TRBV7-2 and TRBJ1-6, with D unclear. From germline, CDR1 is SGHTA and CDR2 FQGNSA. This CDR3 has 12 amino acids. V dropped 3 bases and J dropped 5 bases, with 2 bases sitting between them. The CDR3 sequence is CASSFDNSPLHF. CDR3 coding DNA: TGTGCCAGCAGCTTTGATAATTCACCCCTCCACTTT.

This clonotype was recorded many times. The chain combines TRBV29-1 with TRBJ1-2; D remains unclear. The V gene's germline CDR1 is SQVTM and CDR2 ANQGSEA. The CDR3 is made up of 13 amino acids. Trimming removed 2 bases at V and 5 bases at J, with 12 bases between. This CDR3 is CSVEIGNVYGYTF. The CDR3 DNA reads as TGCAGCGTTGAAATTGGGAATGTTTATGGCTACACCTTC.

This clonotype has at least ten counts. The rearrangement links TRBV7-8 to TRBJ1-1; 7 bases are a match to TRBD1. This CDR3 has 20 amino acids. Germline CDR1 and CDR2: SGHVS and FQNEAQ. With 5 bases clipped from V and 1 base from J, the junction kept 22 bases outside the gene matches. The CDR3 bases are TGTGCCAGCAGCCCCGTGTATCAGGGGGAAACTACCTGGGGGAACACTGAAGCTTTCTTT. This encodes CASSPVYQGETTWGNTEAFF. Combining the CDR3 with reference TRBV7-8 and TRBJ1-1 gives the whole variable domain GAGVSQSPRYKVAKRGQDVALRCDPISGHVSLFWYQQALGQGPEFLTYFQNEAQLDKSGLPSDRFFAERPEGSVSTLKIQRTQQEDSAVYLCASSPVYQGETTWGNTEAFFGQGTRLTVV.

This clonotype turned up a few times. The chain's CDR3 is CASSLAGTKQETQYF. The CDR3 region has the DNA TGTGCCAGCAGCTTAGCGGGGACCAAACAAGAGACCCAGTACTTC. The chain carries TRBV7-2 and TRBJ2-5; D possibly uses TRBD1 or TRBD2 (5 bases each). CDR1 and CDR2 from the germline V gene are SGHTA and FQGNSA. Between the trimmed V and J ends, which lost 0 bases and 2 bases, there was a span of 10 bases. The CDR3 sequence is 15 residues long.

This clonotype was found many times. J is TRBJ2-2 and V is TRBV7-2; a weak D match, TRBD2 (6 bases). This CDR3 has 16 amino acids. The ends were cut back, 5 bases at V and 6 bases at J, with 19 bases in the middle. Looked up from germline, CDR1 is SGHTA and CDR2 is FQGNSA. The CDR3 spells CASSPPGLPSAGELFF. Written as DNA, the CDR3 is TGTGCCAGCAGCCCACCGGGACTCCCCTCCGCCGGGGAGCTGTTTTTT.

This clonotype has ten or more counts. The genes are TRBV6-5 and TRBJ2-1; the match to TRBD1 covers 9 bases. This CDR3 has 18 amino acids. Unmatched junction bases numbered 15, after V lost 5 bases and J lost 4 bases. Per the germline V gene, CDR1 is MNHEY and CDR2 is SVGAGI. DNA of the CDR3: TGTGCCAGCAGTCGGAACCCCGACAGGGGGTCCTCATACAATGAGCAGTTCTTC. Encoded protein: CASSRNPDRGSSYNEQFF.

This clonotype was counted between two and nine times. This chain connects TRBV25-1 to TRBJ1-2, with unresolved D. This CDR3 is 15 amino acids long. The V end was cut by 5 bases, the J end by 2 bases, with 15 bases between. The germline V gene has CDR1 MGHDK and CDR2 SYGVNS. CDR3 in amino acids: CASSPPWATNYGYTF. CDR3 sequence (DNA): TGTGCCAGCAGTCCTCCCTGGGCCACCAACTATGGCTACACCTTC.

This clonotype was counted many times. V is TRBV20-1 and J is TRBJ2-3; no clear D gene. Trimming shortened V by 6 bases and J by 1 base, and 8 bases separated the two germline ends. The CDR3 consists of 12 residues. Germline assignment: CDR1 DFQATT and CDR2 SNEGSKA (reference sequence). The CDR3 protein is CSATDRTDTQYF. Here the CDR3 DNA reads TGCAGTGCCACGGACCGCACAGATACGCAGTATTTT.

This clonotype was seen many times. The chain links TRBV6-2 or TRBV6-3 to TRBJ2-2; the D gene is possibly TRBD1 (5 bases). Germline V CDR1 and CDR2: MNHEY, SVGEGT. The CDR3 runs 16 residues. The V end was cut by 0 bases, the J end by 8 bases, with 16 bases between. As DNA, the CDR3 is TGTGCCAGCAGTTACTCGTTGTTATCGAACAGGGGGGAGCTGTTTTTT. It is translated as CASSYSLLSNRGELFF.